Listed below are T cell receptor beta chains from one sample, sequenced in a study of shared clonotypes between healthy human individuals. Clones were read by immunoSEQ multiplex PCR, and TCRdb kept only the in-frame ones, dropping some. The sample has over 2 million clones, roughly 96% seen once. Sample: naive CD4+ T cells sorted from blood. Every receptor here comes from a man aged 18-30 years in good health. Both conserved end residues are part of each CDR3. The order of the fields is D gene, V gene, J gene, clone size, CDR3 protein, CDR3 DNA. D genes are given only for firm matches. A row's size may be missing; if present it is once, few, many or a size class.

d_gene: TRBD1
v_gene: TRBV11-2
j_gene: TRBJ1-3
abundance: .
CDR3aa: CASSQTGGNTIYF
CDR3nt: TGTGCCAGCAGCCAGACAGGGGGCAACACCATATATTTT

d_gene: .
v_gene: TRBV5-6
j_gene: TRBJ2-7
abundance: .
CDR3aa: CASGRDTSYEQYF
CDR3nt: TGTGCCAGCGGCCGGGACACCTCCTACGAGCAGTACTTC

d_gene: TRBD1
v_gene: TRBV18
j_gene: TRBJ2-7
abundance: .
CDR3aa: CASSPPETGGYEQYF
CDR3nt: TGTGCCAGCTCACCACCCGAGACAGGGGGCTACGAGCAGTACTTC

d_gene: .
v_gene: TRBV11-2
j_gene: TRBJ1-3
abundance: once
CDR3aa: CASSLNPVGNTIYF
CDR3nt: TGTGCCAGCAGCTTAAATCCAGTGGGAAACACCATATATTTT

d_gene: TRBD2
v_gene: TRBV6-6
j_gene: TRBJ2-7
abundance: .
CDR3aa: CASRGGTYEQYF
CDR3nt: TGTGCCAGCCGGGGGGGTACCTACGAGCAGTACTTC

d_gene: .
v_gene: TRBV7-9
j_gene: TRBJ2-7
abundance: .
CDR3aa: CASSKSLRVGAYEQYF
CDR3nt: TGTGCCAGCAGCAAATCCCTAAGGGTGGGGGCCTACGAGCAGTACTTC

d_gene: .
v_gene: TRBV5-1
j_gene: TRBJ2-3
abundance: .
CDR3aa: CASSQSTDTQYF
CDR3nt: TGCGCCAGCTCCCAAAGCACAGATACGCAGTATTTT

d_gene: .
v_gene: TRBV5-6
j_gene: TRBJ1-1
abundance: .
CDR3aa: CASSANQMTEAFF
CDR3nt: TGTGCCAGCAGCGCGAACCAGATGACAGAAGCTTTCTTT

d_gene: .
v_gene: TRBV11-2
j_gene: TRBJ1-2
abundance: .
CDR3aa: CASSSYRGQNYGYTF
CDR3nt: TGTGCCAGCAGCTCTTACCGAGGACAGAACTATGGCTACACCTTC

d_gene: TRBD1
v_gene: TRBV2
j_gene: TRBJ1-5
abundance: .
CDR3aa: CASTFDRVSNQPQHF
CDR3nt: TGTGCCAGCACCTTCGACAGGGTCAGCAATCAGCCCCAGCATTTT

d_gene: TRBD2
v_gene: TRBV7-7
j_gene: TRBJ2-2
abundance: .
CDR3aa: CASSLVLPGGGDTGELFF
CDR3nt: TGTGCTAGCAGCTTAGTTCTGCCGGGAGGTGGGGACACCGGGGAGCTGTTTTTT

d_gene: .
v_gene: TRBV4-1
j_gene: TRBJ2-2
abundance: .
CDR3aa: CASSQIGTGELFF
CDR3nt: TGCGCCAGCAGCCAAATCGGGACCGGGGAGCTGTTTTTT

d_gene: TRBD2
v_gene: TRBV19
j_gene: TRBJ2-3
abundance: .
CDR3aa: CASSLGLAGITDTQYF
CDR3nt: TGTGCCAGTAGTTTGGGACTAGCGGGGATCACAGATACGCAGTATTTT

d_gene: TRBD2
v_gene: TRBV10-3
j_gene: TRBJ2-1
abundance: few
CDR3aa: CAISSPGGQLFF
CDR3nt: TGTGCCATCAGTTCCCCGGGGGGGCAGCTGTTCTTC

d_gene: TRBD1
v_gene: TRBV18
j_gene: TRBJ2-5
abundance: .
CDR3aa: CASSSWTGDEETQYF
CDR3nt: TGTGCCAGCTCATCCTGGACAGGGGACGAAGAGACCCAGTACTTC

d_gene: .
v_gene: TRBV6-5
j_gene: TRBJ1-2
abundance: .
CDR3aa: CASSYSGNYGYTF
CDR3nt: TGTGCCAGCAGTTACAGCGGTAACTATGGCTACACCTTC

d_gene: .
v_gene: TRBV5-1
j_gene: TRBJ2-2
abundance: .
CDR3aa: CASSLGQGSNTGELFF
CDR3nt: TGCGCCAGCAGCTTAGGGCAGGGGTCTAACACCGGGGAGCTGTTTTTT

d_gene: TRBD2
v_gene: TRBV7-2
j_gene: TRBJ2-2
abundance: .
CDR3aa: CASSLVRIAGAPGELFF
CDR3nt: TGTGCCAGCAGCTTAGTCCGTATAGCGGGAGCCCCCGGGGAGCTGTTTTTT

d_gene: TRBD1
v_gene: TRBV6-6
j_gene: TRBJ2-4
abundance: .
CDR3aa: CASSRSGTGVIGIQYF
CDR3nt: TGTGCCAGCAGTCGCTCCGGGACAGGGGTGATCGGGATTCAGTACTTC

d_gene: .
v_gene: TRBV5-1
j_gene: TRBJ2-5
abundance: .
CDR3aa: CASSPGWETQYF
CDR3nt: TGCGCCAGCAGCCCCGGGTGGGAGACCCAGTACTTC

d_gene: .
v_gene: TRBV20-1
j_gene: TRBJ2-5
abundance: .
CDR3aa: CSVGGETQYF
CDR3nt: TGCAGTGTAGGCGGAGAGACCCAGTACTTC

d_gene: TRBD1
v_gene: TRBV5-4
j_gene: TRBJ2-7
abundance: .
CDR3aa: CASSFGRGTYEQYF
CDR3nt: TGTGCCAGCAGCTTCGGCAGGGGGACCTACGAGCAGTACTTC

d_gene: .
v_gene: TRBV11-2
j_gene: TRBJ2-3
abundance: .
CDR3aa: CASSLVGQSDTQYF
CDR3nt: TGTGCCAGCAGCTTAGTAGGACAGTCGGATACGCAGTATTTT

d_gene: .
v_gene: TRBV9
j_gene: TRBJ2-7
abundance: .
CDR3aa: CASSSYSTDEQYF
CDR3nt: TGTGCCAGCAGCAGCTACAGCACCGACGAGCAGTACTTC

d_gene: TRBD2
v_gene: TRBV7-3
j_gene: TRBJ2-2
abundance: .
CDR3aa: CASSTRLSTSGPDTGELFF
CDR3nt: TGTGCCAGCAGCACTCGCCTTTCCACTAGCGGGCCCGACACCGGGGAGCTGTTTTTT

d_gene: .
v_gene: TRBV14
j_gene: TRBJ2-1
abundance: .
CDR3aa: CASSQAFPSYNEQFF
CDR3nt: TGTGCCAGCAGCCAAGCCTTTCCTTCCTACAATGAGCAGTTCTTC

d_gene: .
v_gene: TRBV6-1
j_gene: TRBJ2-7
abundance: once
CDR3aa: CASIDKTPTTYEQYF
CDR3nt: TGTGCCAGCATCGACAAGACACCGACTACCTACGAGCAGTACTTC

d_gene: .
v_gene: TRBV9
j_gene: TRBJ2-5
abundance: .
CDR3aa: CASSVGTLQETQYF
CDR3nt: TGTGCCAGCAGCGTAGGAACATTACAAGAGACCCAGTACTTC

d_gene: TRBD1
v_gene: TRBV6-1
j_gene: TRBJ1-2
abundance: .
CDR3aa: CASRGQGFYGYTF
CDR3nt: TGTGCCAGCAGAGGACAGGGTTTCTATGGCTACACCTTC

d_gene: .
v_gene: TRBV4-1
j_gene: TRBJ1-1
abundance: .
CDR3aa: CASSRYRQGIVLLDTEAFF
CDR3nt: TGCGCCAGCAGCCGATACCGGCAGGGTATTGTCTTATTGGACACTGAAGCTTTCTTT

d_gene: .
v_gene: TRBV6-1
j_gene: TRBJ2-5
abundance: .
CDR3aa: CASSVQGRPPFRETQYF
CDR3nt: TGTGCCAGCAGTGTTCAGGGACGGCCCCCGTTTCGAGAGACCCAGTACTTC

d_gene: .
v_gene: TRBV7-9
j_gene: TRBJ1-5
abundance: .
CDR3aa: CASSLAIMGKVERGQPQHF
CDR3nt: TGTGCCAGCAGCTTAGCAATAATGGGAAAAGTCGAGAGAGGTCAGCCCCAGCATTTT

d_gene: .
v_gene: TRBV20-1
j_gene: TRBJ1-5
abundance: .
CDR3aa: CSASNHQPQHF
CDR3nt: TGCAGTGCTAGTAACCATCAGCCCCAGCATTTT

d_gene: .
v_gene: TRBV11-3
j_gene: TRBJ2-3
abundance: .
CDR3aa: CASSLRGQGADTQYF
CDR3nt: TGTGCCAGCAGCCTCCGGGGGCAGGGGGCAGATACGCAGTATTTT

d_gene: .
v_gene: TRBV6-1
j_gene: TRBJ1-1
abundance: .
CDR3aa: CASSDLGETEAFF
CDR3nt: TGTGCCAGCAGTGATTTGGGGGAGACTGAAGCTTTCTTT

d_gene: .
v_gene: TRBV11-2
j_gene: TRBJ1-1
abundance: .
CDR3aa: CASSLINTEAFF
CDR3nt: TGTGCCAGCAGCTTAATTAACACTGAAGCTTTCTTT

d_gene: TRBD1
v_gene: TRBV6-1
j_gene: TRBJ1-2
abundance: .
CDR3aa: CASRMGQSYGYTF
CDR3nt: TGTGCCAGCAGAATGGGACAGAGCTATGGCTACACCTTC

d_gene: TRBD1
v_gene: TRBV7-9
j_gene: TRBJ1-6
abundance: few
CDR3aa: CASSLVFGTGGNSPLHF
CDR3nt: TGTGCCAGCAGCTTAGTTTTCGGGACAGGGGGAAATTCACCCCTCCACTTT

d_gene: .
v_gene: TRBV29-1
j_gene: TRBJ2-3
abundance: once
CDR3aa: CSVGPSMRQDTQYF
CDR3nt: TGCAGCGTTGGTCCCTCCATGAGGCAAGATACGCAGTATTTT

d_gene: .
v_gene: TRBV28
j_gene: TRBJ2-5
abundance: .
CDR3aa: CASSLAAKGETQYF
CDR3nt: TGTGCCAGCAGTTTGGCGGCGAAGGGAGAGACCCAGTACTTC

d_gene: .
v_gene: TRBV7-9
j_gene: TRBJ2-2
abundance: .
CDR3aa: CASSISLASTGELFF
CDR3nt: TGTGCCAGCAGCATATCTCTAGCGTCCACCGGGGAGCTGTTTTTT